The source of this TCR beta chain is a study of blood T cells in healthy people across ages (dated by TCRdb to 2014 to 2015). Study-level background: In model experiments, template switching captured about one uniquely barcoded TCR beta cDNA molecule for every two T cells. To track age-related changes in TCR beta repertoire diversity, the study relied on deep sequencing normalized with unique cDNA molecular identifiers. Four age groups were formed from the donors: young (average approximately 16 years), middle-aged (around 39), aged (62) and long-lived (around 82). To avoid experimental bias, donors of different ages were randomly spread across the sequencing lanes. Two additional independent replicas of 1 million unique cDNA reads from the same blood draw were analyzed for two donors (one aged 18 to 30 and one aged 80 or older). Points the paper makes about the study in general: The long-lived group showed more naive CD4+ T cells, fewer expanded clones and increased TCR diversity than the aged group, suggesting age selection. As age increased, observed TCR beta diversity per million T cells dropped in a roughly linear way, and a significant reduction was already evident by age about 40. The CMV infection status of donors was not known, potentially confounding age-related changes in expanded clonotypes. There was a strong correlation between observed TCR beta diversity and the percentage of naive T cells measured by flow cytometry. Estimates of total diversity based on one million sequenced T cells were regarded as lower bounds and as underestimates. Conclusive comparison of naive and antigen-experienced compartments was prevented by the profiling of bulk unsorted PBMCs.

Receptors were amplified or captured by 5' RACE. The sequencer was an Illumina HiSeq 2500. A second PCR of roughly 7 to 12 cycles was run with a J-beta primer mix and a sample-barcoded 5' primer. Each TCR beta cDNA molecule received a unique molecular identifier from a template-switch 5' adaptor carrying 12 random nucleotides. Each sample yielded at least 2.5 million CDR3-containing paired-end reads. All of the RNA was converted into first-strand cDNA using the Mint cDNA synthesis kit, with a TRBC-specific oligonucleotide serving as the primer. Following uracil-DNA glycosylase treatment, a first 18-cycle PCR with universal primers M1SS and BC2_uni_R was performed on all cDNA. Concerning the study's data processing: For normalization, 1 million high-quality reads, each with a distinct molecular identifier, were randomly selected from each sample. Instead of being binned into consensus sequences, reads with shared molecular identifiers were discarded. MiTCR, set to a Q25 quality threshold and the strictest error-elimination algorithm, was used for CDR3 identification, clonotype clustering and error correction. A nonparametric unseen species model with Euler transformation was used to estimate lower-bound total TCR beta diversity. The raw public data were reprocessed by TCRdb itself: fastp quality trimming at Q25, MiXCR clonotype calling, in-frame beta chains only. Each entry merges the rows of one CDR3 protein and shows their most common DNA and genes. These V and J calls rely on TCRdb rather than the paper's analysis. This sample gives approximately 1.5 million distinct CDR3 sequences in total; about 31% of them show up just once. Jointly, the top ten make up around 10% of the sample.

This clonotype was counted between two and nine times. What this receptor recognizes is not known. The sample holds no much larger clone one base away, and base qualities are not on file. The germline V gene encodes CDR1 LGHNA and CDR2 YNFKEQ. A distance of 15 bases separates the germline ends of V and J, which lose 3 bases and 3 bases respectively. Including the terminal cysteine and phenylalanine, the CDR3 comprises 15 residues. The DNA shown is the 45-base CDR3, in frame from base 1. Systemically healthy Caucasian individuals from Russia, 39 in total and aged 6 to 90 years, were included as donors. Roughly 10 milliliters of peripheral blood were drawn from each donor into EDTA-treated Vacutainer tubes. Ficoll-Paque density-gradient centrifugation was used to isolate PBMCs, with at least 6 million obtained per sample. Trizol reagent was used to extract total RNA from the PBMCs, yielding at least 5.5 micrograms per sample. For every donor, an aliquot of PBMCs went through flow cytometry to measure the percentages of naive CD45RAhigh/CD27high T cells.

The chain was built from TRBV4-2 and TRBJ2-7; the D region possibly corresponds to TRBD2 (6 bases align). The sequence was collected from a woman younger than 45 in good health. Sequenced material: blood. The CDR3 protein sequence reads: CASSHPGGGVYEQYF. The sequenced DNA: TGTGCCAGCAGCCACCCCGGGGGAGGAGTCTACGAGCAGTACTTC.